The subject of this entry is one T cell receptor beta chain. Its matching antigen is unknown. Germline values: CDR1 ENHRY, CDR2 SYGVKD. The CDR3 sequence is 13 residues long. V lost 3 bases to trimming and J lost 6 bases, with 6 bases between them. The sample originates from a study of T cells after yellow fever vaccination. Study-wide results and limits: Once the booster was given, most primary-vaccination clones reappeared, at 95% to 97% for CD4 and over 75% for CD8.

The study made its TCR cDNA through 5'RACE template switching. That step introduced a universal primer site along with UMIs. TCRdb reprocessed the 5' RACE reads via MiXCR and lists one record per CDR3 protein. In the table there are some 300,000 distinct CDR3 sequences, around 10% of which are singletons. The chain carries TRBV10-3 and TRBJ1-6; a weak D match, TRBD1 (5 bases). The TCR sequence derives from a man aged 18 to 35 who received the YFV17D yellow fever vaccine. The starting material was CD4+ T cells sorted from PBMCs, obtained 5 days after the yellow fever booster vaccination. The DNA of the CDR3 is TGTGCCATCAGTGACCAGGGTAATTCACCCCTCCACTTT. This encodes CAISDQGNSPLHF.